The next 8 T cell receptor beta chains were all read from a single sample in a study of T cell repertoires in cytomegalovirus infection. TCRdb re-called the reads through MiXCR, storing one row per CDR3 protein. This repertoire shows around 530,000 distinct CDR3 sequences, more than 25% found once; its top ten account for less than 15%. The sequencing sample was made of PBMCs. These receptors were taken from a human donor in good health (CMV status not recorded). Some clones in this sample may be carry-over from other donors' samples.

This sequence joins TRBV6-2 or TRBV6-3 and TRBJ2-5; D is unresolved. The CDR3 has 12 residues. With 6 bases removed from V and 3 bases from J, the gap between germline ends came to 8 bases. Germline lookup yields CDR1 MNHEY and CDR2 SVGEGT. The CDR3 spells CASRHREETQYF. As DNA, the CDR3 is TGTGCCAGCAGACACAGAGAAGAGACCCAGTACTTC.

The V call is TRBV7-9, the J call TRBJ2-7; D assignment may be TRBD1 or TRBD2 (5 bases each). Trimming pared 1 base from V and 6 bases from J, leaving 22 bases between. CDR1 SEHNR and CDR2 FQNEAQ come from the germline V gene (reference sequence). The CDR3 is 17 residues long. In DNA, the CDR3 is TGTGCCAGCAGCTTAGACACAACGGGACCCTCCCTCCTCGAGCAGTACTTC. Its translation: CASSLDTTGPSLLEQYF.

The table lists this clonotype with a few counts. The chain is built from TRBV12-3 or TRBV12-4 and TRBJ2-1, with D uncertain. CDR3 length: 12 residues. V was clipped by 7 bases and J by 10 bases, with 14 bases between them. The CDR3 DNA follows: TGTGCCAGCACAGGCCTTGAGAGGGAGCAGTTCTTC. It translates to CASTGLEREQFF.

This clonotype was found a few times. CDR3 residues: CASKARTTEAFF. Written as DNA, the CDR3 is TGTGCCAGTAAGGCCCGAACCACTGAAGCTTTCTTT. The J gene is TRBJ1-1, the V gene TRBV19; D remains ambiguous. From germline, CDR1 is LNHDA and CDR2 SQIVND (reference sequence). Trimming took off 7 bases at V and 4 bases at J, with 10 bases between the two ends. The CDR3 is 12 residues long.

V is TRBV11-2 and J is TRBJ2-2; D is ambiguous. Trimming stripped 5 bases from V and 6 bases from J, with 7 bases between. CDR3 length equals 12 residues. Germline lookup yields CDR1 SGHAT and CDR2 FQNNGV. The CDR3: CASSRFPGELFF. For the CDR3, the DNA is TGTGCCAGCAGCCGCTTTCCCGGGGAGCTGTTTTTT. Together with reference TRBV11-2 and TRBJ2-2, the CDR3 gives the full variable domain: EAGVAQSPRYKIIEKRQSVAFWCNPISGHATLYWYQQILGQGPKLLIQFQNNGVVDDSQLPKDRFSAERLKGVDSTLKIQPAKLEDSAVYLCASSRFPGELFFGEGSRLTVL.

This clonotype was observed a handful of times. The chain joins TRBV27 to TRBJ2-2; tentatively, D is TRBD1 or TRBD2 (5 bases each). CDR1 and CDR2 from the germline V gene are MNHEY and SMNVEV (reference sequence). Trimming took off 7 bases at V and 6 bases at J, with 12 bases between the two ends. The CDR3 length is 13 residues. CDR3 in amino acids: CASTLRGAGELFF. CDR3 nucleotides: TGTGCCAGCACCTTGAGGGGAGCCGGGGAGCTGTTTTTT.

This clonotype came up many times. The chain couples TRBV7-2 to TRBJ1-1; the D is unclear. This CDR3 is 15 amino acids long. The germline V gene has CDR1 SGHTA and CDR2 FQGNSA. The V end lost 1 base, the J end lost 1 base, and 10 bases lay between the germline ends. The CDR3 DNA reads as TGTGCCAGCAGCTTAGGAGGCAGGAGGAACACTGAAGCTTTCTTT. It translates to CASSLGGRRNTEAFF.

This clonotype turned up a few times. The chain has TRBV20-1 and TRBJ2-3, with a possible D match to TRBD2 (5 bases). The CDR3 totals 15 residues. Germline CDR1 DFQATT, CDR2 SNEGSKA (reference sequence). Deletions cut 4 bases from V and 5 bases from J, with 19 bases between. The CDR3 is CSATPGNRVEDTQYF. The CDR3 DNA is TGCAGTGCTACCCCGGGGAACAGAGTAGAAGATACGCAGTATTTT.